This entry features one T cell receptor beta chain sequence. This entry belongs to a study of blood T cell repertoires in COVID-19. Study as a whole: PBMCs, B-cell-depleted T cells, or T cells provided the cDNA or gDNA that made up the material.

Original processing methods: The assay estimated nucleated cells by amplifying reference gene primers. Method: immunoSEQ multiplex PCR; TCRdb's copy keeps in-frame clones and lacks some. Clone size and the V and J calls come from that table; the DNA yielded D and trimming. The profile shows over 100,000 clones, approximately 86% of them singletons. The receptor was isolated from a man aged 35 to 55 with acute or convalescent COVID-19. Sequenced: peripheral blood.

The CDR3 DNA reads as TGTGCCAGCAGCCGAACGGGGGGGCGTGTTGAGCAGTTCTTC. This sequence encodes CASSRTGGRVEQFF. V gene TRBV4-2 combines with J gene TRBJ2-1; 8 bases agree with TRBD2. The trim removed 4 bases at V and 9 bases at J, leaving 8 bases unmatched. Germline V CDR1 and CDR2: LGHNA, YNFKEQ. The CDR3 covers 14 residues.